One sample yielded the 26 T cell receptor beta chains listed below, sequenced in a study of T-cell reconstitution after alpha-beta-depleted transplantation in children. A TCRbeta library incorporating unique molecular identifiers was prepared. Each CDR3 protein gets one entry after TCRdb re-called the PCR reads with MiXCR. Here the sample spans 330,000 or so distinct CDR3 sequences, 10% being singletons. The material sequenced was PBMCs from the stem cell graft donor, taken from the stem cell graft. These TCRs come from a human donor who donated a stem cell graft to a child with acute lymphoblastic leukemia.

The chain carries TRBV10-1 and TRBJ2-7; D call uncertain. Germline CDR1 WNHNN, CDR2 SYGVQD (reference sequence). The ends were cut back, 2 bases at V and 3 bases at J, with 8 bases in the middle. This CDR3 spans 13 amino acids. CDR3 nucleotide sequence: TGCGCCAGCAGTGAGGGACGCGGCTACGAGCAGTACTTC. The encoded protein is CASSEGRGYEQYF.

The CDR3 here is CASSPRSTGDYGYTF. The CDR3 DNA sequence: TGCGCCAGCAGCCCGAGGTCCACAGGAGATTATGGCTACACCTTC. The chain uses TRBV5-1 and TRBJ1-2; D might be TRBD1 (5 bases). Germline V gene lookup returns CDR1 SGHRS and CDR2 YFSETQ. CDR3 length: 15 amino acids. V lost 4 bases and J lost 5, with 18 bases in between.

This chain uses TRBV24-1 with TRBJ2-3; D is unresolved. The CDR3 is 12 residues long. In germline, CDR1 is KGHDR, CDR2 SFDVKD. V shed 6 bases and J shed 1 base, with 4 bases lying between them. CDR3 protein: CATSYGTDTQYF. CDR3 bases: TGTGCCACCAGTTACGGCACAGATACGCAGTATTTT.

This clonotype was counted only a few times. This chain links TRBV28 with TRBJ2-3; 10 bases fit TRBD1. Unmatched junction bases numbered 11, after V lost 4 bases and J lost 4 bases. CDR1 is MDHEN, CDR2 SYDVKM, per germline. The CDR3 covers 17 residues. CDR3 coding DNA: TGTGCCAGCAGTTCCTCGGGACAGGGGATGTTCGCAGATACGCAGTATTTT. It translates to CASSSSGQGMFADTQYF.

As for this clonotype: Its ends do not fully match the called genes, so a read error is possible. The V and J genes are TRBV7-9 and TRBJ2-7, with D perhaps assigned TRBD1 or TRBD2 (5 bases each). Germline-derived CDR1 and CDR2 are SEHNR and FQNEAQ (reference sequence). The CDR3 contains 14 residues. CDR3 DNA: TGTACCAGCAGCTTATCAGGGCTAGCCTACGACCAGTACTTC. Translated: CTSSLSGLAYDQYF.

This clonotype was seen more than once but under ten times. The chain has TRBV10-3 and TRBJ2-7; D is unclear. There are 11 residues in the CDR3. CDR1 is ENHRY and CDR2 is SYGVKD in the germline V gene. Trimming pared 4 bases from V and 2 bases from J, leaving 3 bases between. The CDR3 region has the DNA TGTGCCATCAGTGGGCCCTACGAGCAGTACTTC. Its protein product is CAISGPYEQYF.

The chain employs TRBV4-1 and TRBJ2-7, with D perhaps TRBD2 (6 bases). Germline V gene sequence: CDR1 MGHRA, CDR2 YSYEKL. V shed 1 base and J shed 0 bases, with 16 bases lying between them. The CDR3 covers 17 residues. Here the CDR3 reads CASSQGGVYRSSYEQYF. CDR3 nucleotide sequence: TGCGCCAGCAGCCAAGGGGGGGTTTACAGAAGCTCCTACGAGCAGTACTTC.

Here the CDR3 DNA reads TGTGCCAGCAGGACTAGCGGGATGAACACCGGGGAGCTGTTTTTT. Translation gives CASRTSGMNTGELFF. The genes are TRBV25-1 and TRBJ2-2; 11 bases match TRBD2. This CDR3 comprises 15 residues. V lost 6 bases and J lost 1; bases outside the gene matches: 1. Germline lookup yields CDR1 MGHDK and CDR2 SYGVNS.

The chain uses TRBV7-2 and TRBJ2-3; D is undetermined. This CDR3 has 13 residues. Trimming took off 5 bases at V and 4 bases at J, with 10 bases between the two ends. Per germline, CDR1 SGHTA and CDR2 FQGNSA. The chain's CDR3 is CASSSQIPDTQYF. CDR3 DNA sequence: TGTGCCAGCAGCAGTCAGATCCCAGATACGCAGTATTTT.

The chain has TRBV10-3 and TRBJ2-7; D gene uncertain. Trimming took off 2 bases at V and 3 bases at J, with 8 bases between the two ends. The CDR3 is 13 amino acids. Germline V gene sequence: CDR1 ENHRY, CDR2 SYGVKD. The CDR3: CAISESLNYEQYF. The DNA for the CDR3 is TGTGCCATCAGTGAGAGTCTAAACTACGAGCAGTACTTC.

The chain couples TRBV11-2 to TRBJ1-4; D is unclear. Trimming stripped 5 bases from V and 4 bases from J, with 14 bases between. The CDR3 spans 15 residues. From germline, CDR1 is SGHAT and CDR2 FQNNGV. In nucleotides, the CDR3 is TGTGCCAGCAGCCCCTCGTGGGCCCGTAATGAAAAACTGTTTTTT. It yields the protein CASSPSWARNEKLFF.

There are a few counts of this clonotype. The chain joins TRBV7-2 to TRBJ2-5, with D perhaps matching TRBD1 or TRBD2 (5 bases each). This CDR3 is 16 amino acids long. V was clipped by 1 base and J by 2 bases, with 14 bases between them. The V gene's germline CDR1 is SGHTA and CDR2 FQGNSA. In DNA, the CDR3 is TGTGCCAGCAGCTTAGGGGGGTTTGCGATACAAGAGACCCAGTACTTC. Amino acid sequence: CASSLGGFAIQETQYF.

The rearrangement joins TRBV10-3 to TRBJ1-1; TRBD1 aligns across 9 bases. CDR1 is ENHRY, CDR2 SYGVKD, per germline. CDR3 length: 15 amino acids. Unmatched junction bases numbered 13, after V lost 6 bases and J lost 8 bases. The CDR3 reads CAISLERLGQGEAFF. CDR3 sequence (DNA): TGTGCCATCAGCCTCGAACGGCTGGGACAGGGAGAAGCTTTCTTT.

V and J are TRBV12-3 or TRBV12-4 and TRBJ1-1, with TRBD1 matching over 8 bases. This CDR3 contains 16 residues. V lost 5 bases and J lost 1; bases outside the gene matches: 9. The CDR3 sequence: CASSLGQGTWNTEAFF. The CDR3 region has the DNA TGTGCCAGCAGTCTAGGACAGGGAACGTGGAACACTGAAGCTTTCTTT.

This clonotype was counted ten times or more. CDR3 loop: CASSSDRARDTEAFF. DNA of the CDR3: TGTGCCAGCAGCTCTGACAGAGCTCGAGACACTGAAGCTTTCTTT. The rearrangement uses TRBV7-8 and TRBJ1-1; the D gene is possibly TRBD1 (5 bases). Trimming removed 4 bases at V and 3 bases at J, with 15 bases between. The germline CDR1 and CDR2 sequences are SGHVS and FQNEAQ. CDR3 length: 15 amino acids.

The chain is built from TRBV3-1 and TRBJ2-7, with 10 bases fitting TRBD2. V dropped 1 base and J dropped 0; count of bases not matched to a gene: 6. CDR1 LGHDT and CDR2 YNNKEL come from the germline V gene (reference sequence). This CDR3 has 17 amino acids. DNA of the CDR3: TGTGCCAGCAGCCAAGTTCGGAGCGGGAGGGCCTCCTACGAGCAGTACTTC. Its translation: CASSQVRSGRASYEQYF.

J is TRBJ2-3 and V is TRBV28, with TRBD1 matching over 9 bases. Germline loops: CDR1 MDHEN, CDR2 SYDVKM. J gave up 13 bases and V 5 bases, and 7 bases lay outside the gene matches. This CDR3 comprises 12 residues. The CDR3 here is CASSDSGTGKYF. The CDR3, as DNA: TGTGCCAGCAGTGATTCCGGGACAGGGAAGTATTTT. Based on the CDR3 plus reference TRBV28 and TRBJ2-3, the full variable domain is DVKVTQSSRYLVKRTGEKVFLECVQDMDHENMFWYRQDPGLGLRLIYFSYDVKMKEKGDIPEGYSVSREKKERFSLILESASTNQTSMYLCASSDSGTGKYFGPGTRLTVL.

This clonotype has just a few counts. This chain uses TRBV4-2 with TRBJ2-3; 9 bases fit TRBD2. J was trimmed by 2 bases and V by 1 base; bases with no gene match: 10. This CDR3 has 18 amino acids. CDR1 and CDR2 from the germline V gene are LGHNA and YNFKEQ. The chain's CDR3 is CASSQAFRGTSLTDTQYF. As DNA, the CDR3 is TGTGCCAGCAGCCAAGCTTTTAGGGGGACTAGCCTCACAGATACGCAGTATTTT.

This clonotype came up a few times. The chain combines TRBV4-3 with TRBJ2-1, with a possible D match to TRBD1 (5 bases). Trimming stripped 4 bases from V and 5 bases from J, with 12 bases between. CDR1 LGHNA and CDR2 YSLEER come from the germline V gene. This CDR3 has 14 residues. The CDR3 spells CASSRSRADNEQFF. For the CDR3, the DNA is TGCGCCAGCAGCCGTTCCAGGGCGGACAATGAGCAGTTCTTC.

The V gene is TRBV6-2 or TRBV6-3, the J gene TRBJ2-1, with no clear D. The CDR3 extends over 12 amino acids. Germline assignment: CDR1 MNHEY and CDR2 SVGEGT. V lost 2 bases and J lost 6, with 5 bases in between. Written as DNA, the CDR3 is TGTGCCAGCAGTTACCCGAGCAATGAGCAGTTCTTC. The encoded protein is CASSYPSNEQFF.

The table lists this clonotype with a few counts. The chain carries TRBV30 and TRBJ2-1; D unclear. Germline loops: CDR1 GTSNPN, CDR2 SVGIG (reference sequence). The CDR3 is 16 residues long. V shed 0 bases and J shed 7 bases, with 19 bases lying between them. The CDR3 DNA follows: TGTGCCTGGAGTGTACTAACGTCCTCCTCCAGGAATGAGCAGTTCTTC. Amino acids: CAWSVLTSSSRNEQFF.

This chain uses TRBV5-1 with TRBJ2-1; TRBD2 aligns across 15 bases. CDR1 is SGHRS, CDR2 YFSETQ, per germline. The V gene end was trimmed by 4 bases and the J gene end by 8 bases; junction bases not matched to a gene: 7. CDR3 length: 16 amino acids. CDR3 sequence reads: CASSGGLAGGIDEQFF. Here the CDR3 DNA reads TGCGCCAGCAGCGGGGGACTAGCGGGAGGAATCGATGAGCAGTTCTTC. Full variable domain (outside the CDR3, taken from reference TRBV5-1 and TRBJ2-1): KAGVTQTPRYLIKTRGQQVTLSCSPISGHRSVSWYQQTPGQGLQFLFEYFSETQRNKGNFPGRFSGRQFSNSRSEMNVSTLELGDSALYLCASSGGLAGGIDEQFFGPGTRLTVL.

This clonotype was seen only a few times. This sequence joins TRBV19 and TRBJ2-7; 7 bases are a match to TRBD2. CDR3 length: 14 amino acids. V was pared by 3 bases and J by 2 bases, with 4 bases of the junction left unmatched. The germline V gene encodes CDR1 LNHDA and CDR2 SQIVND (reference sequence). CDR3 nucleotides: TGTGCCAGTAGTATGGGAGGGGACGCCTACGAGCAGTACTTC. It specifies CASSMGGDAYEQYF.

The V call is TRBV5-1, the J call TRBJ2-3; tentative D call: TRBD2 (5 bases). With 0 bases removed from V and 2 bases from J, the gap between germline ends came to 13 bases. The CDR3 extends over 16 amino acids. Germline assignment: CDR1 SGHRS and CDR2 YFSETQ. The CDR3 DNA reads TGCGCCAGCAGCTTGGATAGTAGCGCGAACACAGATACGCAGTATTTT. It translates to CASSLDSSANTDTQYF. Combining the CDR3 with reference TRBV5-1 and TRBJ2-3 gives the whole variable domain KAGVTQTPRYLIKTRGQQVTLSCSPISGHRSVSWYQQTPGQGLQFLFEYFSETQRNKGNFPGRFSGRQFSNSRSEMNVSTLELGDSALYLCASSLDSSANTDTQYFGPGTRLTVL.

This chain links TRBV4-1 with TRBJ1-2, with a possible D match to TRBD1 (5 bases). The V end lost 6 bases, the J end lost 6 bases, and 17 bases lay between the germline ends. This CDR3 has 14 residues. Per the germline V gene, CDR1 is MGHRA and CDR2 is YSYEKL. The CDR3 region has the DNA TGCGCCAGCAGGTCCGGAAGGGGCGCGGATGGCTACACCTTC. Translated, it gives CASRSGRGADGYTF.

This chain joins TRBV20-1 and TRBJ2-5, with 8 bases matching TRBD2. The CDR3 spans 15 residues. The ends lost 1 base at V and 5 bases at J; junction bases unmatched: 9. From germline, CDR1 is DFQATT and CDR2 SNEGSKA (reference sequence). The CDR3 nucleotides are TGCAGTGCTAGAGGTGTGAGCGGGAGAGGCGAGACCCAGTACTTC. This encodes CSARGVSGRGETQYF.